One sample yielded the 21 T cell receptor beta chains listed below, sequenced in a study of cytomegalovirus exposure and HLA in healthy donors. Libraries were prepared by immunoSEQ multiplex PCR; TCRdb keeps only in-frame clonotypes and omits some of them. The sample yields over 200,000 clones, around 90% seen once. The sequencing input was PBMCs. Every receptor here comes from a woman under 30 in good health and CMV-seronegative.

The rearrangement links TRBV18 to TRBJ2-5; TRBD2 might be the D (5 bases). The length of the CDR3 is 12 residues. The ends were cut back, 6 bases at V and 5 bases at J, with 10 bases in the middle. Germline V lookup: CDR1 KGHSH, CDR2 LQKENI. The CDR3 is CASSLGSETQYF. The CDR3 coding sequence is TGTGCCAGCTCGCTGGGGAGTGAGACCCAGTACTTC.

The CDR3 here is CASSAGSQDSIVGNTIYF. The DNA for the CDR3 is TGTGCCAGCAGCGCTGGTTCCCAGGACAGCATTGTCGGAAACACCATATATTTT. The chain has TRBV9 and TRBJ1-3; perhaps TRBD1 as D (6 bases). The CDR3 is made up of 18 amino acids. Trimming left V 3 bases short and J 4 bases short, with 23 bases between. CDR1 SGDLS and CDR2 YYNGEE come from the germline V gene.

The CDR3 sequence is CASSLSEVRDRPSNEQFF. In nucleotides, the CDR3 is TGTGCCAGCAGCCTATCAGAGGTCCGGGACAGGCCTAGCAATGAGCAGTTCTTC. V usage is TRBV5-6 and J usage is TRBJ2-1; TRBD1 aligns across 8 bases. CDR1 and CDR2 (germline): SGHDT, YYEEEE. Trimming removed 4 bases from V and 6 bases from J; junction bases left unmatched: 18. The CDR3 totals 18 residues.

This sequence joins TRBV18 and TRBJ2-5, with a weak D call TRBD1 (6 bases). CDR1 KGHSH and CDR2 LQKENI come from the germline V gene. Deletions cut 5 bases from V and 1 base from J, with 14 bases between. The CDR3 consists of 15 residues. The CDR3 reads CASSVQGEGQETQYF. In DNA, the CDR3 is TGTGCCAGCTCAGTACAGGGAGAGGGCCAAGAGACCCAGTACTTC. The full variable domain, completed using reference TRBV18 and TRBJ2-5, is NAGVMQNPRHLVRRRGQEARLRCSPMKGHSHVYWYRQLPEEGLKFMVYLQKENIIDESGMPKERFSAEFPKEGPSILRIQQVVRGDSAAYFCASSVQGEGQETQYFGPGTRLLVL.

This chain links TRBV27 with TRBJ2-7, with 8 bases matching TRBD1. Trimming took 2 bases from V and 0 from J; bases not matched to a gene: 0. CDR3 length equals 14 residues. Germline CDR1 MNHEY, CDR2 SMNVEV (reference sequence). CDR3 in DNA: TGTGCCAGCAGTTTAGGGACAGGCTCCTACGAGCAGTACTTC. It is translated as CASSLGTGSYEQYF.

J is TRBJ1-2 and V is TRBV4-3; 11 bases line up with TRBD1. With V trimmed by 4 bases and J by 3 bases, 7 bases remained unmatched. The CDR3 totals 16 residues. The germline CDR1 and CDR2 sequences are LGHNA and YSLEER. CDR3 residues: CASSPQDRGRDYGYTF. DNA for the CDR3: TGCGCCAGCAGCCCCCAGGACAGGGGGCGCGACTATGGCTACACCTTC.

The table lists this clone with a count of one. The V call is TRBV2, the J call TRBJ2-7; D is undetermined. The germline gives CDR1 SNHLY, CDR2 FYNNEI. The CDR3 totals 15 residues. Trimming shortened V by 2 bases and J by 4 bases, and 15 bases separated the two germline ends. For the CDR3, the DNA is TGTGCCAGCAGTGAAAGTAGTTCCAAAAGTTACGAGCAGTACTTC. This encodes CASSESSSKSYEQYF.

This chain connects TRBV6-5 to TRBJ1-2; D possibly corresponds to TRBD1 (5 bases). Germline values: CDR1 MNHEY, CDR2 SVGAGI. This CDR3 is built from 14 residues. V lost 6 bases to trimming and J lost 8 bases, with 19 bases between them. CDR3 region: CASSRDGRLFGYTF. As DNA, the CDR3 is TGTGCCAGCAGCCGGGACGGGAGACTCTTCGGCTACACCTTC.

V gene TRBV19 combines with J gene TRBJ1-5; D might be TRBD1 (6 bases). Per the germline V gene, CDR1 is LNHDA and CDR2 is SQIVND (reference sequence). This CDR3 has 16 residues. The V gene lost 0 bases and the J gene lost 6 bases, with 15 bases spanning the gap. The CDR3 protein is CASSIEGRGISQPQHF. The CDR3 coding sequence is TGTGCCAGTAGTATAGAGGGCAGGGGTATCAGTCAGCCCCAGCATTTT.

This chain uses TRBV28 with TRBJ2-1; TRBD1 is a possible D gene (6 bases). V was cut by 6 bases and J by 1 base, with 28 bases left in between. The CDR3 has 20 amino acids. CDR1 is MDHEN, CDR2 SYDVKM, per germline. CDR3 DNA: TGTGCCAGCAGCCCATCTTCCCTGAGACGGGACAAAGAGTCCTACAATGAGCAGTTCTTC. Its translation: CASSPSSLRRDKESYNEQFF. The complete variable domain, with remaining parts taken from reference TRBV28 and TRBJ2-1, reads DVKVTQSSRYLVKRTGEKVFLECVQDMDHENMFWYRQDPGLGLRLIYFSYDVKMKEKGDIPEGYSVSREKKERFSLILESASTNQTSMYLCASSPSSLRRDKESYNEQFFGPGTRLTVL.

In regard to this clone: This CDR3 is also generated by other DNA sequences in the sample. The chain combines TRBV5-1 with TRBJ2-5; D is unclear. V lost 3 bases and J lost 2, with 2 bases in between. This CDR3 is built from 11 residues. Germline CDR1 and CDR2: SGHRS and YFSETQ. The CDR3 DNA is TGCGCCAGCAGCTCTCAAGAGACCCAGTACTTC. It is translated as CASSSQETQYF.

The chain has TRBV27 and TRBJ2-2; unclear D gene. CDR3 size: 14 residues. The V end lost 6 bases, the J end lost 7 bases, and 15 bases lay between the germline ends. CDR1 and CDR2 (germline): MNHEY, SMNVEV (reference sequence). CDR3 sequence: CASRQLPAGGELFF. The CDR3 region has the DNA TGTGCCAGCAGGCAACTACCGGCCGGCGGGGAGCTGTTTTTT.

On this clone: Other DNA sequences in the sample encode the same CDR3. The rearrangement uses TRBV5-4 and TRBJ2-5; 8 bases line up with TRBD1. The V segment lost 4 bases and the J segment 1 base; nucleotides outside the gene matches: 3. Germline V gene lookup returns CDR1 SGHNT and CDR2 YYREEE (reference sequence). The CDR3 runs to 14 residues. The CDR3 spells CASSLGQGQETQYF. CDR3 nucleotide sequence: TGTGCCAGCAGCCTAGGACAGGGCCAAGAGACCCAGTACTTC.

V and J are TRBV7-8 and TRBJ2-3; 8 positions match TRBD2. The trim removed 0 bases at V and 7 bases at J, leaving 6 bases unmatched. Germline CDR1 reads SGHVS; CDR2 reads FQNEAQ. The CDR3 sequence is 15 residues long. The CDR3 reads CASSLARGGSYTQYF. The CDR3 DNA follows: TGTGCCAGCAGCTTAGCCCGGGGGGGCTCCTATACGCAGTATTTT. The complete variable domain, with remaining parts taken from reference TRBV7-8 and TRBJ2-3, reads GAGVSQSPRYKVAKRGQDVALRCDPISGHVSLFWYQQALGQGPEFLTYFQNEAQLDKSGLPSDRFFAERPEGSVSTLKIQRTQQEDSAVYLCASSLARGGSYTQYFGPGTRLTVL.

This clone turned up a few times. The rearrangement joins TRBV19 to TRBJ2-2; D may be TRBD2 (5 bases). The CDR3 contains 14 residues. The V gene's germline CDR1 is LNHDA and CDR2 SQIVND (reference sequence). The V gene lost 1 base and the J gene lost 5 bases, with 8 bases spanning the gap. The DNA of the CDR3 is TGTGCCAGTAGTATAGCAGCGGTTACCGGGGAGCTGTTTTTT. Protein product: CASSIAAVTGELFF.

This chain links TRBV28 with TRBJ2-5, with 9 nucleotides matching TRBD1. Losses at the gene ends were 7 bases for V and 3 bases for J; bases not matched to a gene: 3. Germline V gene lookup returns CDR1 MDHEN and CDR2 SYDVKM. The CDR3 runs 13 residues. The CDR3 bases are TGTGCCAGCACCCGACAGGGGGAAGAGACCCAGTACTTC. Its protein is CASTRQGEETQYF.

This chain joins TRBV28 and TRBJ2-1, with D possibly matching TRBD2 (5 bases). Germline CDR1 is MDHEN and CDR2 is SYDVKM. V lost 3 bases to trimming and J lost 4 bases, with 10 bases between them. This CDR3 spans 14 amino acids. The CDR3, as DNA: TGTGCCAGCAGTTTGCTCACTAGATACAATGAGCAGTTCTTC. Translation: CASSLLTRYNEQFF.

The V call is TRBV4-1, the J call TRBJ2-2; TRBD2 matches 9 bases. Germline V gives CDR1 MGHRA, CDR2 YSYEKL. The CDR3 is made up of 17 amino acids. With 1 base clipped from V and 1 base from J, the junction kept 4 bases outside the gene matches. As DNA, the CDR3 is TGCGCCAGCAGCCAAGTGGCTAGCGGGATGAACACCGGGGAGCTGTTTTTT. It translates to CASSQVASGMNTGELFF.

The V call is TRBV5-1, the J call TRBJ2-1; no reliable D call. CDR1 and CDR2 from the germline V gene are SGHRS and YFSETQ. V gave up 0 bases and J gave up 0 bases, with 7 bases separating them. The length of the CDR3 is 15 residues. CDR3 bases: TGCGCCAGCAGCTTGGACAGCAGCTCCTACAATGAGCAGTTCTTC. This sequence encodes CASSLDSSSYNEQFF.

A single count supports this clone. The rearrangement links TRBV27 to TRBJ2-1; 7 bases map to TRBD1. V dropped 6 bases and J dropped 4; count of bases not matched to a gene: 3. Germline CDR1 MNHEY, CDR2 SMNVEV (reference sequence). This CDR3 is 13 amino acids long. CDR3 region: CASSPTGYNEQFF. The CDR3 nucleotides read TGTGCCAGCAGCCCGACAGGGTACAATGAGCAGTTCTTC.

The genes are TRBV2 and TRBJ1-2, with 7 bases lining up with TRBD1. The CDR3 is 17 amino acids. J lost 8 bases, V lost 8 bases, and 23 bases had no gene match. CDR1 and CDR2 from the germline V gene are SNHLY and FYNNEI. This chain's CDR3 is CASQSLGWTGQPGGYTF. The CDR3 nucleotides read TGTGCCAGCCAGTCCTTAGGTTGGACAGGACAGCCTGGAGGCTACACCTTC.